The clone carrying this TCR beta chain was counted a few times. TCRdb reprocessed the RT-PCR reads via MiXCR and lists one record per CDR3 protein. The data contain about 680,000 distinct CDR3 sequences, 12% to 15% of them seen just once; the ten biggest clones take up roughly 3.9%. CDR1 MNHEY and CDR2 SMNVEV come from the germline V gene (reference sequence). V gave up 6 bases and J gave up 5 bases; unmatched junction bases: 5. This CDR3 contains 14 residues. The sequence derives from a female donor in good health, serving as a healthy control. Sample: memory CD4+ T cells from blood. The rearrangement links TRBV27 to TRBJ2-2; 8 bases agree with TRBD1. The CDR3 reads CASRADRATGELFF. CDR3 coding DNA: TGTGCCAGCAGAGCGGACAGGGCAACCGGGGAGCTGTTTTTT.